The rows below give T cell receptor beta chains drawn from one sample of a study of response to subunit inactivated influenza vaccine. TCRdb reprocessed the RT-PCR reads via MiXCR and lists one record per CDR3 protein. The table has more than 550,000 distinct CDR3 sequences, 11% seen once. These same records also appear under a second study, on T cells expressing NK-cell markers.

The sequenced sample was PBMCs from blood, obtained on the day of vaccination. These receptors were taken from a man over 45 who received an inactivated influenza vaccine. The CDR3 runs from the conserved cysteine through the conserved F or W. D genes are given only for firm matches. Expanded clones get a size class; other rows say once, few or many, or leave the size out.

TRBJ2-5 TRBD2 few TRBV3-1 CASSQVAGRGSQETQYF TGTGCCAGCAGCCAAGTGGCGGGGCGGGGGAGCCAAGAGACCCAGTACTTC
TRBJ1-1 TRBD1 few TRBV28 CASNAGTGDMGVNTEAFF TGTGCCAGCAATGCCGGGACAGGGGACATGGGGGTGAACACTGAAGCTTTCTTT
TRBJ2-7 - - TRBV20-1 CSASRGRGEQYF TGCAGTGCTAGTCGCGGGCGGGGCGAGCAGTACTTC
TRBJ2-1 - - TRBV11-3 CASSSAGDPSANNEQFF TGTGCCAGCAGCTCAGCCGGGGACCCCAGCGCCAACAATGAGCAGTTCTTC
TRBJ1-1 TRBD1 few TRBV27 CASSVKQGWGTEAFF TGTGCCAGCAGTGTCAAACAGGGGTGGGGCACTGAAGCTTTCTTT
TRBJ2-3 TRBD2 few TRBV20-1 CSASTSGYTDTQYF TGCAGTGCTAGTACTAGCGGATACACAGATACGCAGTATTTT
TRBJ2-7 TRBD1 - TRBV29-1 CSVRGSGTGGPEQYF TGCAGCGTGAGGGGGTCCGGGACAGGGGGTCCCGAGCAGTACTTC
TRBJ2-3 - - TRBV10-3 CAVLRTDTQYF TGTGCCGTGCTCCGGACAGATACGCAGTATTTT
TRBJ2-5 TRBD1 few TRBV6-5 CASSYWMDRGHLETQYF TGTGCCAGCAGTTACTGGATGGACAGGGGGCACCTAGAGACCCAGTACTTC
TRBJ2-7 TRBD1 - TRBV27 CASRRQGAYEQYF TGTGCCAGCAGGCGACAGGGTGCCTACGAGCAGTACTTC
TRBJ2-1 TRBD2 few TRBV20-1 CSAKLNSGTKNEQFF TGCAGCGCCAAGCTTAATAGCGGGACCAAGAATGAGCAGTTCTTC
TRBJ2-2 TRBD1 few TRBV6-2/TRBV6-3 CASRYDRVGTGELFF TGTGCCAGCAGATACGACAGGGTCGGCACCGGGGAGCTGTTTTTT
TRBJ2-1 TRBD2 - TRBV20-1 CSAMGLAVLTSYNEQFF TGCAGTGCCATGGGACTAGCGGTCCTTACGTCTTACAATGAGCAGTTCTTC
TRBJ1-2 TRBD1 few TRBV25-1 CASSEYRGGGYGYTF TGTGCCAGCAGTGAATACCGAGGGGGCGGCTATGGCTACACCTTC
TRBJ2-1 - - TRBV6-6 CASSYVGAGEQFF TGTGCCAGCAGTTACGTGGGGGCGGGTGAGCAGTTCTTC
TRBJ2-1 - few TRBV3-1 CASSQVGALVSRSSYNEQFF TGTGCCAGCAGCCAAGTGGGCGCCCTCGTCAGTCGGAGCTCCTACAATGAGCAGTTCTTC
TRBJ2-7 - - TRBV20-1 CSASGFGNSYEQYF TGCAGTGCTAGTGGGTTTGGGAACAGTTACGAGCAGTACTTC
TRBJ2-7 - - TRBV20-1 CSARGTTERKGVYEQYF TGCAGTGCTAGAGGGACAACGGAAAGGAAGGGGGTCTACGAGCAGTACTTC
TRBJ1-1 - many TRBV12-3/TRBV12-4 CASSPMALMNTEAFF TGTGCCAGCAGTCCCATGGCCCTCATGAACACTGAAGCTTTCTTT
TRBJ2-7 TRBD1 few TRBV20-1 CSAPGTGLYEQYF TGCAGTGCTCCCGGGACAGGCCTCTACGAGCAGTACTTC
TRBJ1-2 - - TRBV12-3/TRBV12-4 CASTEGRSYGYTF TGTGCCAGCACCGAAGGACGGTCCTATGGCTACACCTTC
TRBJ2-1 TRBD2 many TRBV30 CAWSPGLVVEQFF TGTGCCTGGAGTCCGGGACTAGTGGTTGAGCAGTTCTTC
TRBJ2-1 TRBD2 - TRBV28 CASRGGTSDYNEQFF TGTGCCAGCAGGGGGGGGACTAGCGACTACAATGAGCAGTTCTTC
TRBJ2-5 - many TRBV5-1 CASSPNPVGKEETQYF TGCGCCAGCAGCCCAAACCCGGTAGGCAAGGAAGAGACCCAGTACTTC
TRBJ2-2 TRBD1 - TRBV20-1 CSALDRGKNTGELFF TGCAGTGCCCTGGACAGGGGAAAGAACACCGGGGAGCTGTTTTTT
TRBJ2-1 TRBD2 few TRBV3-1 CASSHSGLAGGPPPYNEQFF TGTGCCAGCAGCCATTCGGGACTAGCGGGGGGGCCGCCCCCCTACAATGAGCAGTTCTTC
TRBJ2-7 - few TRBV5-4 CASSKGNVEGEQYF TGTGCCAGCAGCAAAGGAAATGTCGAAGGCGAGCAGTACTTC
TRBJ2-5 TRBD1 - TRBV20-1 CSARVGPGTGVETQYF TGCAGTGCCAGAGTGGGACCCGGGACAGGGGTGGAGACCCAGTACTTC
TRBJ2-2 - many TRBV12-3/TRBV12-4 CASSLGGTLNTGELFF TGTGCCAGCAGTTTAGGGGGGACACTTAACACCGGGGAGCTGTTTTTT
TRBJ2-2 - many TRBV10-2 CATSPTGELFF TGCGCCACCTCACCCACCGGGGAGCTGTTTTTT
TRBJ2-7 TRBD1 - TRBV7-8 CASSLTATRTGPYEQYF TGTGCCAGCAGCTTGACAGCTACGAGGACAGGGCCCTACGAGCAGTACTTC
TRBJ2-7 - few TRBV28 CASSFLPSGLQYEQYF TGTGCCAGCAGTTTTCTACCCTCGGGACTCCAATACGAGCAGTACTTC
TRBJ1-1 - many TRBV29-1 CSVGTVNTEAFF TGCAGCGTTGGGACAGTGAACACTGAAGCTTTCTTT
TRBJ2-1 TRBD2 few TRBV20-1 CSARPSGGVYNEQFF TGCAGTGCTAGACCTAGCGGGGGGGTGTACAATGAGCAGTTCTTC
TRBJ2-3 TRBD2 - TRBV7-2 CASSRTRSGSKTDTQYF TGTGCCAGCAGCCGGACCCGTAGCGGGAGTAAAACAGATACGCAGTATTTT
TRBJ2-1 - - TRBV20-1 CSARDLEESSYNEQFF TGCAGTGCTAGAGATCTCGAGGAGAGCTCCTACAATGAGCAGTTCTTC
TRBJ2-5 - once TRBV21-1 CASKCSTETQYF TGTGCCAGCAAGTGTAGTACGGAGACCCAGTACTTC
TRBJ2-7 TRBD1 - TRBV20-1 CSASTGTGGAEQYF TGCAGTGCTAGCACAGGGACAGGGGGCGCAGAGCAGTACTTC
TRBJ2-5 - few TRBV4-1 CASSRQIPPATGEETQYF TGCGCCAGCAGCCGACAAATTCCCCCAGCGACTGGGGAAGAGACCCAGTACTTC
TRBJ2-5 - few TRBV11-2 CASTNEAGPQETQYF TGTGCCAGCACCAACGAGGCCGGTCCCCAAGAGACCCAGTACTTC
TRBJ2-7 TRBD2 - TRBV7-2 CASSPWTSGATYEQYF TGTGCCAGCAGTCCCTGGACTAGCGGGGCCACCTACGAGCAGTACTTC
TRBJ1-5 - - TRBV6-2/TRBV6-3 CASSYSATNQPQHF TGTGCCAGCAGTTACTCGGCCACCAATCAGCCCCAGCATTTT
TRBJ1-4 - - TRBV28 CASSSRKEEKLFF TGTGCCAGCAGTTCCCGAAAGGAGGAGAAACTGTTTTTT
TRBJ2-5 TRBD1 few TRBV28 CASSLVGQGGETQYF TGTGCCAGCAGTTTAGTCGGACAGGGTGGAGAGACCCAGTACTTC
TRBJ2-7 - few TRBV21-1 CASSKATSGNYEQYF TGTGCCAGCAGCAAAGCAACTAGCGGGAACTACGAGCAGTACTTC
TRBJ1-2 TRBD1 few TRBV4-1 CASSRSRDRSYGYTF TGCGCCAGCAGTCGAAGCCGGGACAGGAGCTATGGCTACACCTTC
TRBJ2-7 TRBD2 few TRBV27 CASTAGAFKGSEQYF TGTGCCAGCACAGCGGGGGCTTTCAAAGGTAGCGAGCAGTACTTC
TRBJ2-3 TRBD2 - TRBV20-1 CSASSRGGDTQYF TGCAGTGCTAGTTCGCGGGGGGGTGATACGCAGTATTTT